These 9 T cell receptor beta chains originate from one sample sequenced in a study of preoperative IRX-2 immunotherapy in early breast cancer. As for treatment: preoperative locoregional IRX-2 cytokine immunotherapy. Profiled with immunoSEQ multiplex PCR; TCRdb holds only in-frame clones, not every one. Here the sample spans approximately 100,000 clones, around 86% being singletons. The sample in question was tumor tissue, obtained after IRX-2 immunotherapy. These receptors all stem from a human donor with breast cancer.

The rearrangement joins TRBV15 to TRBJ2-1; 7 bases agree with TRBD1. This CDR3 contains 16 residues. CDR1 and CDR2 from the germline V gene are LNHNV and YYDKDF (reference sequence). Germline trimming cut 3 bases from V and 10 bases from J; bases unmatched to any gene: 15. The CDR3 sequence: CATSSFWTGLNEEQFF. CDR3 DNA sequence: TGTGCCACCAGCAGCTTCTGGACAGGTCTGAATGAAGAGCAGTTCTTC.

This clone was detected only once. The junction does not match germline at one end; this may be a read error. This chain uses TRBV19 with TRBJ1-4; D ambiguous. Germline lookup yields CDR1 LNHDA and CDR2 SQIVND (reference sequence). The CDR3 totals 11 residues. Written as DNA, the CDR3 is TGTGCCAGTAGTATCACGGCAAAATTGTTTTTT. Amino acids: CASSITAKLFF.

This chain connects TRBV30 to TRBJ1-1; D is ambiguous. V lost 4 bases and J lost 6, with 12 bases in between. The germline CDR1 and CDR2 sequences are GTSNPN and SVGIG (reference sequence). There are 12 residues in the CDR3. CDR3 protein: CAWTQYSSEAFF. In nucleotides, the CDR3 is TGTGCCTGGACTCAGTACAGCTCTGAAGCTTTCTTT.

The chain couples TRBV5-1 to TRBJ2-3, with 11 bases aligning to TRBD2. CDR3 length: 15 residues. V shed 4 bases and J 3 bases; nucleotides not matched to a gene: 4. The germline V gene encodes CDR1 SGHRS and CDR2 YFSETQ. The CDR3 protein is CASSGGTSGTDTQYF. The CDR3 coding sequence is TGCGCCAGCAGCGGCGGGACTAGCGGTACAGATACGCAGTATTTT. Together with reference TRBV5-1 and TRBJ2-3, the CDR3 gives the full variable domain: KAGVTQTPRYLIKTRGQQVTLSCSPISGHRSVSWYQQTPGQGLQFLFEYFSETQRNKGNFPGRFSGRQFSNSRSEMNVSTLELGDSALYLCASSGGTSGTDTQYFGPGTRLTVL.

This clone was counted a single time. The V gene is TRBV19, the J gene TRBJ2-5, with D hard to call. The germline V gene has CDR1 LNHDA and CDR2 SQIVND (reference sequence). This CDR3 is 13 amino acids long. The germline V and J ends were trimmed by 4 bases and 1 base, with 7 bases remaining between them. The CDR3 nucleotides are TGTGCCAGTAGTAGGGGTTTCCAAGAGACCCAGTACTTC. Translated: CASSRGFQETQYF.

The rearrangement joins TRBV25-1 to TRBJ1-1; no definite D call. Trimming left V 1 base short and J 4 bases short, with 10 bases between. Germline lookup yields CDR1 MGHDK and CDR2 SYGVNS. CDR3 length equals 14 residues. The CDR3 spells CASSESESFTEAFF. CDR3 in DNA: TGTGCCAGCAGTGAATCGGAGAGTTTCACTGAAGCTTTCTTT.

The gene calls are TRBV19 and TRBJ2-7, with D tentatively TRBD2 (6 bases). From germline, CDR1 is LNHDA and CDR2 SQIVND (reference sequence). V lost 6 bases, J lost 7 bases, and 16 bases lay in between. The CDR3 length is 13 residues. CDR3 bases: TGTGCCAGTAGGGGGGAGGACTACGAGGAGCAGTACTTC. Its translation: CASRGEDYEEQYF.

V and J are TRBV28 and TRBJ1-5, with D possibly matching TRBD1 (5 bases). The CDR3 runs to 12 residues. Per germline, CDR1 MDHEN and CDR2 SYDVKM. With 7 bases removed from V and 6 bases from J, the gap between germline ends came to 10 bases. The CDR3 spells CASTGVRQPQHF. The CDR3 DNA follows: TGTGCCAGCACGGGGGTTCGTCAGCCCCAGCATTTT.

The chain uses TRBV5-1 and TRBJ1-1; 10 bases agree with TRBD1. Germline trimming cut 2 bases from V and 4 bases from J; bases unmatched to any gene: 5. CDR3 length: 15 amino acids. Germline values: CDR1 SGHRS, CDR2 YFSETQ. The CDR3 DNA follows: TGCGCCAGCAGCTTTTTGTGGGACAGGGGCACTGAAGCTTTCTTT. Amino acid sequence: CASSFLWDRGTEAFF.